Below, one T cell receptor (beta chain) is given with its context. The CDR3 runs to 15 residues. The germline V and J ends were trimmed by 1 base and 7 bases, with 11 bases remaining between them. Germline V CDR1 and CDR2: MNHNS, SASEGT. The repertoire was sequenced with immunoSEQ multiplex PCR; TCRdb's copy has only in-frame clones and lacks some. The sample lists fewer than 200,000 clones, about 90% seen once, with 20% to 25% in the top ten. This sample was taken from a study of blood T cell repertoires in COVID-19. Study as a whole: Italy, Spain and the United States were the sources of the convalescent and acute COVID-19 samples.

This sequence originates from a man aged 60 to 75 with active or convalescent COVID-19. Input material: peripheral blood. The chain uses TRBV6-1 and TRBJ1-6, with D maybe TRBD1 (5 bases). The CDR3, as DNA: TGTGCCAGCAGTGAAGGGGGCGCTGGAAATTCACCCCTCCACTTT. Amino acids: CASSEGGAGNSPLHF.